What follows are 8 T cell receptor beta chains derived from one specimen sequenced in a study of blood T cell repertoires in COVID-19. Here immunoSEQ multiplex PCR was the method, and the copy in TCRdb shows in-frame clones only, minus some. The repertoire consists of about 200,000 clones, with over 75% occurring once and the leading ten covering approximately 6%. The sequenced sample was peripheral blood. The receptors derive from a man aged 80 or over with acute or convalescent COVID-19.

The chain is built from TRBV3-1 (or the pseudogene TRBV3-2) and TRBJ2-1, with D maybe TRBD2 (6 bases). This CDR3 is 14 amino acids long. The V end was cut by 4 bases, the J end by 10 bases, with 17 bases between. Per germline, CDR1 LGHDT and CDR2 YNNKEL (reference sequence). The CDR3 coding sequence is TGTGCCAGCAGCCCGGGACTGGGACTTCGGGAGCAGTTCTTC. The encoded protein is CASSPGLGLREQFF.

CDR3 bases: TGTGCCAGCACCAGGGGGCTCGGCGAAAAACTGTTTTTT. Its protein is CASTRGLGEKLFF. The chain links TRBV11-2 to TRBJ1-4; 8 bases agree with TRBD1. V was clipped by 7 bases and J by 8 bases; unmatched bases: 6. Germline V CDR1 and CDR2: SGHAT, FQNNGV. This CDR3 spans 13 amino acids.

In its sample, this clone was seen once. The chain is built from TRBV5-4 and TRBJ2-7; 11 positions match TRBD1. The CDR3 runs to 14 residues. Per germline, CDR1 SGHNT and CDR2 YYREEE (reference sequence). The ends lost 4 bases at V and 5 bases at J; junction bases unmatched: 5. CDR3 nucleotide sequence: TGTGCCAGCAGCCAGGACAGGGGGCCCCACGAGCAGTACTTC. It translates to CASSQDRGPHEQYF.

The chain has TRBV3-1 (or the pseudogene TRBV3-2) and TRBJ1-2, with a tentative D call TRBD1 (5 bases). Between the trimmed V and J ends, which lost 3 bases and 4 bases, there was a span of 18 bases. Germline V gene lookup returns CDR1 LGHDT and CDR2 YNNKEL (reference sequence). The CDR3 runs 16 residues. The CDR3 region has the DNA TGTGCCAGCAGCCAGGATCCCAGGGAAAAAATCTATGGCTACACCTTC. This codes for CASSQDPREKIYGYTF.

The rearrangement links TRBV27 to TRBJ1-5; D gene uncertain. CDR1 is MNHEY and CDR2 is SMNVEV in the germline V gene (reference sequence). CDR3 length equals 15 residues. Trimming stripped 3 bases from V and 0 bases from J, with 9 bases between. The CDR3 bases are TGTGCCAGCAGTTTCTTCCGGAGTAGCAATCAGCCCCAGCATTTT. This sequence encodes CASSFFRSSNQPQHF.

CDR3 sequence (DNA): TGCGCCAGCAGCTGGGGGGACAGTCCCTACAATGAGCAGTTCTTC. Translated, it gives CASSWGDSPYNEQFF. The V and J genes are TRBV5-1 and TRBJ2-1, with a possible D match to TRBD1 (7 bases). CDR3 size: 15 residues. Germline V gene sequence: CDR1 SGHRS, CDR2 YFSETQ. The germline V and J ends were trimmed by 3 bases and 2 bases, with 12 bases remaining between them.

This chain joins TRBV6-2 or TRBV6-3 and TRBJ2-1; 8 bases fit TRBD2. V lost 5 bases, J lost 1 base, and 10 bases stayed unmatched. The germline V gene encodes CDR1 MNHEY and CDR2 SVGEGT. The CDR3 length is 17 residues. The CDR3 protein is CASSDLAGGGSYNEQFF. The CDR3 nucleotides are TGTGCCAGCAGTGACCTCGCCGGGGGGGGTTCCTACAATGAGCAGTTCTTC.

The gene calls are TRBV10-2 and TRBJ2-7; TRBD2 might be the D (5 bases). Trimming took 7 bases from V and 0 from J, leaving 16 bases between them. Looked up from germline, CDR1 is WSHSY and CDR2 is SAAADI. This CDR3 is built from 15 residues. The CDR3 DNA follows: TGCGCCAGCACAGAATGGGCGGGTGTCTCCTACGAGCAGTACTTC. As protein: CASTEWAGVSYEQYF.